The entry below describes one T cell receptor (beta chain). The antigen is unknown. The data were obtained in a study of cytomegalovirus exposure and HLA in healthy donors. Study-wide context: HLA-typed donors were the source of approximately 86 million unique TCRs held in an early data release. Study results and limitations: With high specificity and sensitivity, the classifier reportedly diagnosed cytomegalovirus status. Per a prior analysis, the majority of TCR beta V segments were productive roughly 87% or roughly 30% of the time. A later examination showed that TCR association rates differed by HLA locus, with DRB1 most and HLA-C fewest.

The study ran its PCR with 60 Vbeta and 13 Jbeta primers. Generated by immunoSEQ multiplex PCR, the TCRdb table keeps only in-frame clones and is missing some. The sample has under 200,000 clones, 86% seen once; the top ten hold roughly 0.32%. Germline V gives CDR1 MGHDK, CDR2 SYGVNS. Germline trimming cut 5 bases from V and 7 bases from J; bases unmatched to any gene: 9. This CDR3 is 15 amino acids long. The sequence came from a woman aged 30 to 39 in good health and CMV-seronegative. Specimen: PBMCs. The rearrangement uses TRBV25-1 and TRBJ1-2, with TRBD1 matching over 11 bases. CDR3 nucleotide sequence: TGTGCCAGCAGTCAATTCGGACAGGGGGCCCCTGGCTACACCTTC. It yields the protein CASSQFGQGAPGYTF.